One T cell receptor (beta chain) is described in this entry. Antigen specificity is unknown. The sample contains more than one DNA sequence encoding this CDR3. The data derive from a study of T cells in localized non-small cell lung cancer. Study findings and constraints: The study detected a median around 61 of the top 100 tumor clones in adjacent lung.

Clones were read by immunoSEQ multiplex PCR, and TCRdb kept only the in-frame ones, dropping some. The sample lists some 34,000 clones; around 80% were seen once. The germline V gene encodes CDR1 MNHEY and CDR2 SVGAGI. The J segment lost 6 bases and the V segment lost 6 bases, leaving 8 bases of the junction unmatched. The CDR3 consists of 13 residues. This chain uses TRBV6-5 with TRBJ2-7; 7 bases fit TRBD1. Here the sequenced sample was peripheral blood, taken before any cancer treatment. This receptor was taken from a male donor aged 60 or over with stage III squamous cell lung carcinoma. The CDR3 loop reads CASSRDRVGEQYF. Here the CDR3 DNA reads TGTGCCAGCAGCAGAGACAGGGTGGGCGAGCAGTACTTC.